By proportion, the clone carrying this TCR beta chain is medium-sized. Its cognate antigen is unknown. Overall study results and limits: Tumor-infiltrating Treg TCR alpha and beta sequences overlapped most with tumor naive CD4+ T cells, then blood naive.

Adaptor-ligated barcode primers were used to amplify TRBV12-4/TRBJ1-2 clonotypes. Each CDR3 protein gets one entry after TCRdb re-called the multiplex PCR reads with MiXCR. The data show approximately 1,000 distinct CDR3 sequences, about 2.8% seen once. V lost 6 bases and J 5 bases, leaving 13 bases between the germline ends. The CDR3 contains 13 residues. Cells sorted as Tregs were CD4+, CD25+ and CD127-/low. The clonotype comes from a female donor with breast cancer. What was sequenced was Tregs sorted from blood. The chain combines TRBV12-3 or TRBV12-4 with TRBJ1-2; TRBD1 is a possible D gene (6 bases). The CDR3 reads CASRTDRPYGYTF. The CDR3 bases are TGTGCCAGCAGGACAGACAGGCCATATGGCTACACCTTC.